The 18 T cell receptor beta chains below come from one sample, sequenced in a study of blood T cell repertoires in COVID-19. Sequencing used immunoSEQ multiplex PCR; TCRdb keeps in-frame clones, though not all of them. The sample has under 350,000 clones; approximately 86% are singletons. The material sequenced was PBMCs or T cells enriched from blood (not recorded which). The receptors were gathered from a woman between 35 and 50 years old with acute COVID-19.

This chain uses TRBV6-5 with TRBJ2-1; possibly TRBD1 for D (5 bases). Germline values: CDR1 MNHEY, CDR2 SVGAGI. CDR3 length: 13 amino acids. V was shortened by 5 bases and J by 7 bases, with 12 bases between the two germline ends. The CDR3 spells CASSRSDRNEQFF. The CDR3 DNA reads TGTGCCAGCAGTAGATCCGACAGAAATGAGCAGTTCTTC.

This chain links TRBV7-2 with TRBJ2-7; TRBD2 aligns across 13 bases. After removal of 1 base from V and 4 bases from J, the junction contained 4 bases not matched to a gene. This CDR3 has 16 residues. Per the germline V gene, CDR1 is SGHTA and CDR2 is FQGNSA. CDR3 residues: CASSLDGLAGAYEQYF. The CDR3 DNA follows: TGTGCCAGCAGCTTAGATGGACTAGCGGGAGCGTACGAGCAGTACTTC.

The rearrangement uses TRBV3-1 (or the pseudogene TRBV3-2) and TRBJ2-6, with D tentatively TRBD2 (5 bases). The CDR3 extends over 17 amino acids. Germline loops: CDR1 LGHDT, CDR2 YNNKEL (reference sequence). With 1 base removed from V and 0 bases from J, the gap between germline ends came to 10 bases. The CDR3 nucleotides read TGTGCCAGCAGCCAAGGGGGAGTTCGCTCTGGGGCCAACGTCCTGACTTTC. The encoded protein is CASSQGGVRSGANVLTF.

The V and J genes are TRBV19 and TRBJ2-1, with a tentative D call TRBD1 (5 bases). This CDR3 region has 15 residues. Trimming took off 4 bases at V and 0 bases at J, with 10 bases between the two ends. Germline CDR1 LNHDA, CDR2 SQIVND (reference sequence). For the CDR3, the DNA is TGTGCCAGTAGTAGGCAGGGAAACTCCTACAATGAGCAGTTCTTC. Translating gives CASSRQGNSYNEQFF. Variable domain in full (rest from reference TRBV19 and TRBJ2-1): DGGITQSPKYLFRKEGQNVTLSCEQNLNHDAMYWYRQDPGQGLRLIYYSQIVNDFQKGDIAEGYSVSREKKESFPLTVTSAQKNPTAFYLCASSRQGNSYNEQFFGPGTRLTVL.

To note about this clone: Other DNA sequences of this sample code for an identical CDR3. This chain connects TRBV6-5 to TRBJ1-1, with TRBD1 as a possible D gene (5 bases). Between the trimmed V and J ends, which lost 2 bases and 2 bases, there was a span of 6 bases. Germline V gene data show CDR1 as MNHEY and CDR2 as SVGAGI. CDR3 length: 13 amino acids. The CDR3 protein is CASSYQGNTEAFF. DNA of the CDR3: TGTGCCAGCAGTTACCAGGGAAACACTGAAGCTTTCTTT.

The chain links TRBV5-4 to TRBJ2-5, with a weak D call TRBD2 (5 bases). The CDR3 covers 16 residues. Between the trimmed V and J ends, which lost 3 bases and 5 bases, there was a span of 20 bases. From germline, CDR1 is SGHNT and CDR2 YYREEE (reference sequence). The CDR3 bases are TGTGCCAGCAGCTCACCCACTAGGACGGGCCGGGAGACCCAGTACTTC. Its translation is CASSSPTRTGRETQYF.

This rearrangement joins TRBV15 to TRBJ2-5, with a weak D call TRBD1 (5 bases). V dropped 3 bases and J dropped 4 bases, with 15 bases sitting between them. Germline CDR1 reads LNHNV; CDR2 reads YYDKDF (reference sequence). CDR3 length: 15 residues. The CDR3 here is CATSSDRDSLETQYF. CDR3 nucleotides: TGTGCCACCAGCAGTGACCGAGACAGTTTAGAGACCCAGTACTTC.

J is TRBJ2-2 and V is TRBV5-6, with 11 bases matching TRBD2. This CDR3 is built from 16 residues. The germline V gene has CDR1 SGHDT and CDR2 YYEEEE. Germline trimming cut 3 bases from V and 7 bases from J; bases unmatched to any gene: 8. The CDR3 loop is CASSSLSGGAHGELFF. The CDR3 coding sequence is TGTGCCAGCAGCTCCCTTAGCGGGGGGGCCCACGGGGAGCTGTTTTTT. Full variable domain (remainder filled in from reference TRBV5-6 and TRBJ2-2): DAGVTQSPTHLIKTRGQQVTLRCSPKSGHDTVSWYQQALGQGPQFIFQYYEEEERQRGNFPDRFSGHQFPNYSSELNVNALLLGDSALYLCASSSLSGGAHGELFFGEGSRLTVL.

This clone was detected only once. Other DNA sequences of this sample code for an identical CDR3. The chain recombines TRBV7-2 with TRBJ2-7, with D tentatively TRBD1 (5 bases). Germline V gene data show CDR1 as SGHTA and CDR2 as FQGNSA. V lost 0 bases and J 2 bases, leaving 8 bases between the germline ends. This CDR3 is 14 amino acids long. The DNA of the CDR3 is TGTGCCAGCAGCTTAGCAGGGGCCCCCTACGAGCAGTACTTC. Its translation: CASSLAGAPYEQYF.

This chain joins TRBV4-2 and TRBJ1-1; tentatively, D is TRBD1 (5 bases). Per germline, CDR1 LGHNA and CDR2 YNFKEQ. Trimming took off 1 base at V and 8 bases at J, with 14 bases between the two ends. The CDR3 sequence is 14 residues long. The chain's CDR3 is CASSQGQGVREAFF. CDR3 sequence (DNA): TGTGCCAGCAGCCAAGGGCAGGGTGTCAGGGAAGCTTTCTTT.

The J gene is TRBJ1-6, the V gene TRBV6-5; D gene ambiguous. Trimming took 5 bases from V and 10 from J, leaving 9 bases between them. The CDR3 length is 12 residues. CDR1 and CDR2 (germline): MNHEY, SVGAGI. DNA of the CDR3: TGTGCCAGCAGTCTAGGCGGATCACCCCTCCACTTT. Its protein product is CASSLGGSPLHF.

The chain links TRBV6-5 to TRBJ1-1, with a weak D call TRBD1 (5 bases). V lost 7 bases and J 2 bases, leaving 14 bases between the germline ends. The germline V gene has CDR1 MNHEY and CDR2 SVGAGI. This CDR3 spans 14 amino acids. CDR3 sequence reads: CASNHRSTNTEAFF. CDR3 in DNA: TGTGCCAGCAACCACAGGTCTACCAACACTGAAGCTTTCTTT.

The chain carries TRBV5-4 and TRBJ1-1; 12 bases agree with TRBD1. This CDR3 region has 17 residues. The V segment lost 4 bases and the J segment 4 bases; nucleotides outside the gene matches: 11. Germline CDR1 and CDR2: SGHNT and YYREEE (reference sequence). The CDR3 DNA is TGTGCCAGCAGCAAGGGACAGGGGGCGGTTCGGATCACTGAAGCTTTCTTT. Protein sequence: CASSKGQGAVRITEAFF.

This clone was detected once. The chain recombines TRBV3-1 (or the pseudogene TRBV3-2) with TRBJ2-5, with 8 positions matching TRBD1. This CDR3 region has 15 residues. Unmatched junction bases numbered 12, after V lost 7 bases and J lost 5 bases. Germline V CDR1 and CDR2: LGHDT, YNNKEL (reference sequence). CDR3 sequence reads: CASIEQGVFVETQYF. As DNA, the CDR3 is TGTGCCAGCATTGAACAGGGGGTCTTTGTGGAGACCCAGTACTTC.

The chain combines TRBV6-5 with TRBJ2-1, with D hard to call. From germline, CDR1 is MNHEY and CDR2 SVGAGI. The CDR3 has 14 residues. V lost 8 bases to trimming and J lost 6 bases, with 17 bases between them. The CDR3 DNA reads TGTGCCAGCCAATGGTCTTCGAGCCCCAATGAGCAGTTCTTC. As protein: CASQWSSSPNEQFF.

The chain links TRBV18 to TRBJ1-2; TRBD1 might be the D (5 bases). Between the trimmed V and J ends, which lost 3 bases and 0 bases, there was a span of 11 bases. The CDR3 has 15 residues. Germline values: CDR1 KGHSH, CDR2 LQKENI. DNA for the CDR3: TGTGCCAGCTCACCTGGGCCGGGGGCTAACTATGGCTACACCTTC. Translating gives CASSPGPGANYGYTF.

Turning to this clone: Other DNA variants within this sample encode the same CDR3. The chain is built from TRBV27 and TRBJ2-7, with 10 bases fitting TRBD2. This CDR3 contains 13 residues. Per germline, CDR1 MNHEY and CDR2 SMNVEV (reference sequence). V lost 6 bases, J lost 2 bases, and 1 base stayed unmatched. The chain's CDR3 is CASRLAGAYEQYF. Here the CDR3 DNA reads TGTGCCAGCAGGCTAGCGGGAGCCTACGAGCAGTACTTC.

V gene TRBV7-6 combines with J gene TRBJ2-2; D gene uncertain. Trimming left V 2 bases short and J 4 bases short, with 11 bases between. The CDR3 totals 15 residues. Germline assignment: CDR1 SGHVS and CDR2 FNYEAQ. CDR3: CASSLYKTGTGELFF. As DNA, the CDR3 is TGTGCCAGCAGCTTATATAAGACGGGCACCGGGGAGCTGTTTTTT.